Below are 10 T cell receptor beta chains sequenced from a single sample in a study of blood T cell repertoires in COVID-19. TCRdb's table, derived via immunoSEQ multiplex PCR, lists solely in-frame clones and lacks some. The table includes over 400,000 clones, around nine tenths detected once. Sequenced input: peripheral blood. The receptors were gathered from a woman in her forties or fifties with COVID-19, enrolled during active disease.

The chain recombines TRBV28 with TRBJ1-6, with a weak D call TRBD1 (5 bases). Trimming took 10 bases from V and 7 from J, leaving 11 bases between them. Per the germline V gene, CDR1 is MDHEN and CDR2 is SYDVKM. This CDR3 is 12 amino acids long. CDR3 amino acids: CATSQGNSPLHF. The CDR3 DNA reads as TGTGCCACATCCCAGGGAAATTCACCCCTCCACTTT.

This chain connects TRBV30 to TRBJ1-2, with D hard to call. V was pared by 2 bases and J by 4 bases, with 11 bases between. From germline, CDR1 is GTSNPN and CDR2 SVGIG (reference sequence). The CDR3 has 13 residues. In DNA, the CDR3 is TGTGCCTGGAGTATTATAGATTCCTATGGCTACACCTTC. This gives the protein CAWSIIDSYGYTF.

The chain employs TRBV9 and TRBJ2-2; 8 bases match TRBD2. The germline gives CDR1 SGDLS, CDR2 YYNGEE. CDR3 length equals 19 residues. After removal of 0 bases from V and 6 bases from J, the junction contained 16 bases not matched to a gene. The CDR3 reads CASSVGSGGGEPLSGELFF. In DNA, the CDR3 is TGTGCCAGCAGCGTAGGGTCGGGAGGGGGTGAGCCCCTGTCCGGGGAGCTGTTTTTT.

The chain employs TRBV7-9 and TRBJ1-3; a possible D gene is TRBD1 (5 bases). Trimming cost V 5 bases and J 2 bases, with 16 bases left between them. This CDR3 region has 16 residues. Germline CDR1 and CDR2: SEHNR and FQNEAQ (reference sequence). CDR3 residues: CASSPSGASAGNTIYF. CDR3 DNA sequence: TGTGCCAGCAGCCCCTCTGGGGCGAGCGCTGGAAACACCATATATTTT.

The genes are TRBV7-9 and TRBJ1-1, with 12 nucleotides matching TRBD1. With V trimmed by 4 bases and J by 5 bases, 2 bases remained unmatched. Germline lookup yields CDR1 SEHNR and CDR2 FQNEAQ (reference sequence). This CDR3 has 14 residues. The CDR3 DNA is TGTGCCAGCAGCTCGGGACAGGGGGCGACTGAAGCTTTCTTT. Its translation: CASSSGQGATEAFF. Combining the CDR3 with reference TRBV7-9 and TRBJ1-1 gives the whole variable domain DTGVSQNPRHKITKRGQNVTFRCDPISEHNRLYWYRQTLGQGPEFLTYFQNEAQLEKSRLLSDRFSAERPKGSFSTLEIQRTEQGDSAMYLCASSSGQGATEAFFGQGTRLTVV.

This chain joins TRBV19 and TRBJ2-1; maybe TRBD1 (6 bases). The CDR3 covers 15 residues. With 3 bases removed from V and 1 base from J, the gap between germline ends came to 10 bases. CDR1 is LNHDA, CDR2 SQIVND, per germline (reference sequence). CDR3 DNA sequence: TGTGCCAGTAGTATTCAGGGGTGGTCCTACAATGAGCAGTTCTTC. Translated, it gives CASSIQGWSYNEQFF.

For the CDR3, the DNA is TGTGCCAGCTCACCACGAACAGGGGCCTACGAGCAGTACTTC. The encoded protein is CASSPRTGAYEQYF. The genes are TRBV18 and TRBJ2-7, with 7 bases that match TRBD1. Germline CDR1 KGHSH, CDR2 LQKENI. The V gene end was trimmed by 1 base and the J gene end by 2 bases; junction bases not matched to a gene: 2. This CDR3 is built from 14 residues.

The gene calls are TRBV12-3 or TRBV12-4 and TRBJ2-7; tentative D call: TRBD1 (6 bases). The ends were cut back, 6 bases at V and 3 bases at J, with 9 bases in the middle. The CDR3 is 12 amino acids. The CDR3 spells CASSRDIYEQYF. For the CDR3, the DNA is TGTGCCAGCAGCCGGGACATCTACGAGCAGTACTTC.

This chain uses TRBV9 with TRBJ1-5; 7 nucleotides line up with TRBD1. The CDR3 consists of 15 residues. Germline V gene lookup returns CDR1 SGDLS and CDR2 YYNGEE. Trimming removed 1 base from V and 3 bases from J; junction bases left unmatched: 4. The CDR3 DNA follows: TGTGCCAGCAGCGTATCTGACAGGGTCAATCAGCCCCAGCATTTT. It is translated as CASSVSDRVNQPQHF. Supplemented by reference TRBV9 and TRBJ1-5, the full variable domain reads DSGVTQTPKHLITATGQRVTLRCSPRSGDLSVYWYQQSLDQGLQFLIQYYNGEERAKGNILERFSAQQFPDLHSELNLSSLELGDSALYFCASSVSDRVNQPQHFGDGTRLSIL.

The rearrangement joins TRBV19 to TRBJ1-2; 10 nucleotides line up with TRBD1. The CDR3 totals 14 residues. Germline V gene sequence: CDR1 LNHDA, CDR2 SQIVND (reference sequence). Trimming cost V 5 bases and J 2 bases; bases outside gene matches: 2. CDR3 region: CASSPDRGNYGYTF. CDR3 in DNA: TGTGCCAGTAGTCCGGACAGGGGGAACTATGGCTACACCTTC. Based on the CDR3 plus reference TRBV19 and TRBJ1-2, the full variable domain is DGGITQSPKYLFRKEGQNVTLSCEQNLNHDAMYWYRQDPGQGLRLIYYSQIVNDFQKGDIAEGYSVSREKKESFPLTVTSAQKNPTAFYLCASSPDRGNYGYTFGSGTRLTVV.